This TCR beta chain was recovered during a study of blood T cells in healthy people across ages. For the second PCR, which ran for 7 to 11 cycles, a sample-barcoded 5' primer and a J-beta primer mix were used. TCRdb re-analysed the 5' RACE reads in MiXCR, keeping a single row per CDR3 protein. The sample lists 650,000 to 800,000 distinct CDR3 sequences; approximately 52% were seen once. The germline gives CDR1 DFQATT, CDR2 SNEGSKA (reference sequence). The CDR3 consists of 12 residues. Total RNA extracted from each sample amounted to at least 5 micrograms. Sequencing used blood. This clonotype originated in a woman of 80 years or more in good health. The gene calls are TRBV20-1 and TRBJ2-7, with D perhaps given as TRBD1 or TRBD2 (5 bases each). With the DNA end fitting TRBJ2-5 better, the J assignment may be wrong. The CDR3 region is CSGDETGETQYF. CDR3 nucleotide sequence: TGCAGTGGGGACGAAACCGGGGAGACCCAGTACTTC.